The TCR beta chain described here comes from a study of T-cell memory formation after mild COVID-19. Constant-segment primers and 5'RACE yielded cDNA libraries for TCR alpha and TCR beta, each carrying sample barcodes and UMIs. TCRdb used MiXCR to reprocess the 5' RACE reads, holding one entry per CDR3 protein. The sample has around 450,000 distinct CDR3 sequences, 15% to 20% seen once. V lost 6 bases and J 3 bases, leaving 14 bases between the germline ends. In germline, CDR1 is DFQATT, CDR2 SNEGSKA (reference sequence). The CDR3 loop spans 13 amino acids. This clonotype has at least ten counts. The sequence came from an adult woman who had mild COVID-19 (a few samples of this study predate the infection). Cell type and time point are not known. Sequenced: PBMCs or a T cell subset sorted from them (not recorded which). V is TRBV20-1 and J is TRBJ1-1, with D tentatively TRBD1 (5 bases). CDR3 in amino acids: CSAPRGMDTEAFF. In DNA form, the CDR3 reads TGCAGTGCGCCCCGGGGGATGGACACTGAAGCTTTCTTT.